The rows below give T cell receptor beta chains drawn from one sample of a study of T cells in Graves' hyperthyroidism and ophthalmopathy. TCRdb itself ran the multiplex PCR reads through MiXCR, one entry per CDR3 protein. The sample consists of about 700,000 distinct CDR3 sequences, 12% to 15% of them appearing once. The sequencing sample was made of blood. The source of these receptors is a woman aged 18-29 years with Graves' hyperthyroidism. The CDR3 runs from the conserved cysteine through the conserved F or W. The D gene is left open where the match is weak. Clone size is not always given. Where it is, it says once, few, many or a class for expanded clones.

>many|TRBV7-9|TRBJ2-5|NA
TGTGCCAGCAGTTCGGGCCCCCATGGGGAGACCCAGTACTTC
CASSSGPHGETQYF
>NA|TRBV5-8|TRBJ2-7|NA
TGTGCCAGCAGAAACTACCCCTTATACGAGCAGTACTTC
CASRNYPLYEQYF
>few|TRBV4-3|TRBJ2-3|TRBD2
TGCGCCAGCAGCGATCGATCCATAGCGGGAAGCACAGATACGCAGTATTTT
CASSDRSIAGSTDTQYF
>few|TRBV13|TRBJ2-7|TRBD2
TGTGCCAGCTGCTGCCCTAGCGGAACCTACGAGCAGTACTTC
CASCCPSGTYEQYF
>many|TRBV6-2/TRBV6-3|TRBJ2-2|NA
TGTGCCAGCATGAGGGACCAGGGCGGGGAGCTGTTTTTT
CASMRDQGGELFF
>few|TRBV6-5|TRBJ1-2|NA
TGTGCCAGCAGTTACGGGGGGGGCACTGGCGGCTACACCTTC
CASSYGGGTGGYTF
>few|TRBV2|TRBJ1-3|TRBD1
TGTGCCAGCAGTATGGACAGGGGAAACACCATATATTTT
CASSMDRGNTIYF
>few|TRBV5-1|TRBJ2-1|TRBD2
TGCGCCAGCAGCTTTCTCAGCGGGAGGGTTAATAATGAGCAGTTCTTC
CASSFLSGRVNNEQFF
>few|TRBV6-5|TRBJ1-5|TRBD1
TGTGCCAGCAGTCGACAGGGGACAGGGGGGCAGCCCCAGCATTTT
CASSRQGTGGQPQHF
>NA|TRBV6-1|TRBJ2-3|NA
TGTGCCAGCAGGTCTCCTAGCACAGATACGCAGTATTTT
CASRSPSTDTQYF
>NA|TRBV2|TRBJ1-2|NA
TGTGCCAGCAGTGAAACTGGGGCGGTCCGGAGTGGCTACACCTTC
CASSETGAVRSGYTF
>many|TRBV20-1|TRBJ2-7|NA
TGCAGTGCTATATCCCGACAGCGACTGAACTACGAGCAGTACTTC
CSAISRQRLNYEQYF
>few|TRBV11-3|TRBJ2-1|NA
TGTGCCAGCAGCCACCGAGTTTGGGGAGGTGTTGACTACAATGAGCAGTTCTTC
CASSHRVWGGVDYNEQFF
>many|TRBV13|TRBJ2-7|NA
TGTGCCAGCAGCTCGGACAGAAACTACGAGCAGTACTTC
CASSSDRNYEQYF
>NA|TRBV6-1|TRBJ1-2|NA
TGTGCCAGCACCCCAGGACAGACCTATGGCTACACCTTC
CASTPGQTYGYTF
>many|TRBV30|TRBJ2-3|TRBD2
TGTGCCTGGAGTATAAGCGGGAGTGCCGATACGCAGTATTTT
CAWSISGSADTQYF
>many|TRBV2|TRBJ2-6|NA
TGTGCCAGCAGTGGAGGGGCGATGGACTCTGGGGCCAACGTCCTGACTTTC
CASSGGAMDSGANVLTF
>many|TRBV27|TRBJ2-3|NA
TGTGCCAGCAGAGGACGGGTTAGATTGACAGATACGCAGTATTTT
CASRGRVRLTDTQYF
>NA|TRBV5-1|TRBJ1-2|NA
TGCGCCAGCAGCTTGGAGACGGCAAACTATGGCTACACCTTC
CASSLETANYGYTF
>few|TRBV5-1|TRBJ2-2|NA
TGCGCCAGCAGCTGGGACCCCGGCACCGGGGAGCTGTTTTTT
CASSWDPGTGELFF
>NA|TRBV10-3|TRBJ1-1|TRBD1
TGTGCCACAAAATCCCCACAGGGGCCCAACACTGAAGCTTTCTTT
CATKSPQGPNTEAFF
>NA|TRBV20-1|TRBJ2-3|TRBD2
TGCAGTGCCCCCGGACTAGGTTTCACAGATACGCAGTATTTT
CSAPGLGFTDTQYF
>NA|TRBV11-2|TRBJ2-2|NA
TGTGCCAGCAGCTTAGGCCGAGTGACCGGGGAGCTGTTTTTT
CASSLGRVTGELFF
>NA|TRBV29-1|TRBJ2-5|NA
TGCAGCGTTTGGGGTGCTCACCAAGAGACCCAGTACTTC
CSVWGAHQETQYF
>many|TRBV2|TRBJ2-4|NA
TGTGCCAGCAGTGAAGCGCTTCGGCCTAACATTCAGTACTTC
CASSEALRPNIQYF
>few|TRBV29-1|TRBJ2-3|TRBD1
TGCAGCGTTGAGGGGGCAGGGGGCCCCACAGATACGCAGTATTTT
CSVEGAGGPTDTQYF
>many|TRBV27|TRBJ1-1|NA
TGTGCCAGCAGTAAACAGGTTTTCGCTGAAGCTTTCTTT
CASSKQVFAEAFF
>many|TRBV7-2|TRBJ1-1|TRBD1
TGTGCCAGCAGCTTTGACAGGGTGGCAGCTTTCTTT
CASSFDRVAAFF
>many|TRBV11-2|TRBJ2-2|NA
TGTGCCAGCAGCCCGACCCTCGGGAGTGGCACCGGGGAGCTGTTTTTT
CASSPTLGSGTGELFF
>few|TRBV7-2|TRBJ1-3|TRBD1
TGTGCCAGCAGCCGAACAGGGGGCTCTGGAAACACCATATATTTT
CASSRTGGSGNTIYF
>NA|TRBV6-2/TRBV6-3|TRBJ2-1|NA
TGTGCCAGCAGTCACGGGACTTCCAATGAGCAGTTCTTC
CASSHGTSNEQFF
>NA|TRBV30|TRBJ1-4|NA
TGTGCCTGGAGTGTATCCGGGGAAAAACTGTTTTTT
CAWSVSGEKLFF
>many|TRBV7-2|TRBJ2-5|NA
TGTGCCAGCAGCTCAAGTCAGGATAACCAAGAGACCCAGTACTTC
CASSSSQDNQETQYF
>few|TRBV6-1|TRBJ1-5|NA
TGTGCCAGCATACGGCAGGGGAGCAATCAGCCCCAGCATTTT
CASIRQGSNQPQHF
>many|TRBV30|TRBJ2-1|TRBD2
TGTGCCTGGAGTCGGACTAGCGGGAATAGTGCTCTACTCAATGAGCAGTTCTTC
CAWSRTSGNSALLNEQFF
>many|TRBV18|TRBJ2-1|NA
TGTGCCAGCTCACCACCAGGGATAAGAGGCAATGAGCAGTTCTTC
CASSPPGIRGNEQFF